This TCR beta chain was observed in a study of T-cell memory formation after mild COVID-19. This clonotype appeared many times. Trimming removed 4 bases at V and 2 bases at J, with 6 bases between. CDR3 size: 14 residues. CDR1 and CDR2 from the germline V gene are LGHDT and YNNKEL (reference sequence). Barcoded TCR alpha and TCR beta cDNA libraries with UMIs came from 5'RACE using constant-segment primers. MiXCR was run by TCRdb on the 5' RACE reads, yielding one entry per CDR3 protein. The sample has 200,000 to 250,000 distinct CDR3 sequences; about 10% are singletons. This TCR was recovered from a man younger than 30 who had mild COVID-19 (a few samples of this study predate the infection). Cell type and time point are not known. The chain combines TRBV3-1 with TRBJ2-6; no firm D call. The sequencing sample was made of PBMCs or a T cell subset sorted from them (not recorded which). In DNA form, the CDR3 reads TGTGCCAGCAGCCGTGGCACTGGGGCCAACGTCCTGACTTTC. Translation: CASSRGTGANVLTF. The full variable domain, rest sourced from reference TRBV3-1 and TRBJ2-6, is DTAVSQTPKYLVTQMGNDKSIKCEQNLGHDTMYWYKQDSKKFLKIMFSYNNKELIINETVPNRFSPKSPDKAHLNLHINSLELGDSAVYFCASSRGTGANVLTFGAGSRLTVL.